This TCR beta chain emerged from a study of blood T cell repertoires in COVID-19. Study-level background: COVID-19 samples collected from the United States, Italy and Spain covered acute and convalescent phases. PBMCs, B-cell-depleted T cells, or T cells provided the cDNA or gDNA that made up the material.

Authors' analysis steps: How many nucleated cells were present was estimated from reference gene primer amplification. Sequencing was performed with immunoSEQ multiplex PCR; in TCRdb, only in-frame clones are kept and a portion is missing. V and J calls and clone size are given by that table; D and trimming were obtained from the DNA. The sample includes about 200,000 clones, 80% to 90% of them seen just once. Germline V lookup: CDR1 SNHLY, CDR2 FYNNEI. This CDR3 is 14 amino acids long. With V trimmed by 4 bases and J by 5 bases, 3 bases remained unmatched. The source is a woman of 80 years or more with acute or convalescent COVID-19. The genes are TRBV2 and TRBJ2-2; TRBD1 aligns across 8 bases. The sequenced material came from peripheral blood. The CDR3 bases are TGTGCCAGCAGTGGTCAGGGGGCTACCGGGGAGCTGTTTTTT. Its translation: CASSGQGATGELFF. Variable domain in full (rest from reference TRBV2 and TRBJ2-2): EPEVTQTPSHQVTQMGQEVILRCVPISNHLYFYWYRQILGQKVEFLVSFYNNEISEKSEIFDDQFSVERPDGSNFTLKIRSTKLEDSAMYFCASSGQGATGELFFGEGSRLTVL.